This T cell receptor beta chain was captured by sequencing in a study of beta chain features in type 1 diabetes. The study, taken as a whole, reports: Among type 1 diabetes patients, VDJ junctions had fewer insertions and more deletions. Type 1 diabetes patients had moderately but significantly shorter TCRB CDR3s in all four CD4+ subsets. Researchers caution that PCR might favor shorter templates, equally among patients and controls.

As every portion of the isolated RNA was reverse transcribed, the sequencing read expressed TCRB transcripts. About 3.6 million reads were obtained on average from naive, central memory and regulatory T cell samples. Assay used: immunoSEQ multiplex PCR; TCRdb lists only in-frame clones, some missing. The sample comprises about 360,000 clones, roughly 13% of which are singletons, and around 0.015% rests with the top ten. Turning to this clone: Its specificity is unknown.

CDR1 is SGHTA and CDR2 is FQGTGA in the germline V gene. The CDR3 spans 15 residues. J was trimmed by 7 bases and V by 3 bases; bases with no gene match: 6. This TCR was recovered from a man aged 18-30 years in good health. V is TRBV7-3 and J is TRBJ2-1; 10 bases are shared with TRBD2. What was sequenced was naive CD4+ T cells from blood. The CDR3: CASSFSGGFSNEQFF. DNA for the CDR3: TGTGCCAGCAGCTTTAGCGGGGGGTTCTCGAATGAGCAGTTCTTC.